A single sample is the source of the 31 T cell receptor beta chains below, sequenced in a study of shared clonotypes between healthy human individuals. Clones were read by immunoSEQ multiplex PCR, and TCRdb kept only the in-frame ones, dropping some. The table lists roughly 1,500,000 clones, 98% of them singletons. The sample comprised naive CD4+ T cells sorted from blood. Subset here: CD45RA+ positively selected. The receptor source for this set is a young man in good health.

The V call is TRBV7-8, the J call TRBJ1-2; D perhaps matches TRBD1 (5 bases). The length of the CDR3 is 12 residues. Germline CDR1 reads SGHVS; CDR2 reads FQNEAQ. V shed 3 bases and J shed 5 bases, with 7 bases lying between them. The CDR3 reads CASSFEGYGYTF. CDR3 bases: TGTGCCAGCAGCTTCGAGGGGTATGGCTACACCTTC.

In this sample, this clone turned up once. The chain employs TRBV11-2 and TRBJ2-5, with TRBD1 matching 11 bases. The CDR3 contains 16 residues. J gave up 2 bases and V 5 bases, and 7 bases lay outside the gene matches. Per the germline V gene, CDR1 is SGHAT and CDR2 is FQNNGV. The CDR3 loop reads CASSARTGGGQETQYF. The CDR3 nucleotides read TGTGCCAGCAGCGCTCGGACAGGGGGCGGGCAAGAGACCCAGTACTTC.

The rearrangement uses TRBV5-5 and TRBJ2-7; no reliable D call. The CDR3 extends over 14 amino acids. V was trimmed by 0 bases and J by 2 bases, leaving 9 bases between them. CDR1 is SGHKS and CDR2 is YYEKEE in the germline V gene (reference sequence). CDR3 loop: CASSLAARTYEQYF. In DNA, the CDR3 is TGTGCCAGCAGCTTGGCGGCCAGGACCTACGAGCAGTACTTC.

The genes are TRBV5-1 and TRBJ1-3; 10 bases align to TRBD1. J lost 2 bases, V lost 4 bases, and 0 bases had no gene match. The CDR3 runs to 14 residues. Per germline, CDR1 SGHRS and CDR2 YFSETQ. CDR3 in amino acids: CASSGQGAGNTIYF. CDR3 sequence (DNA): TGCGCCAGCAGCGGACAGGGGGCTGGAAACACCATATATTTT.

This rearrangement joins TRBV5-1 to TRBJ2-2; 9 nucleotides match TRBD1. Germline V gene sequence: CDR1 SGHRS, CDR2 YFSETQ. The junction had 1 base not matched to a gene; V was cut back by 4 bases and J by 0 bases. This CDR3 spans 15 amino acids. CDR3: CASSGTGTNTGELFF. The CDR3 DNA reads TGCGCCAGCAGCGGGACAGGGACGAACACCGGGGAGCTGTTTTTT.

The chain couples TRBV18 to TRBJ2-7; maybe TRBD1 (6 bases). V lost 6 bases, J lost 2 bases, and 11 bases lay in between. The CDR3 sequence is 13 residues long. Germline V gives CDR1 KGHSH, CDR2 LQKENI. The CDR3, as DNA: TGTGCCAGCTCCCGGGACACCACCTACGAGCAGTACTTC. As protein: CASSRDTTYEQYF.

The chain carries TRBV25-1 and TRBJ1-3; D is ambiguous. CDR1 MGHDK and CDR2 SYGVNS come from the germline V gene. Trimming took off 2 bases at V and 4 bases at J, with 9 bases between the two ends. There are 14 residues in the CDR3. The DNA for the CDR3 is TGTGCCAGCAGTGAAGAGGATAAAGGAAACACCATATATTTT. Translating it yields CASSEEDKGNTIYF.

The chain has TRBV7-9 and TRBJ1-2, with D uncertain. The V and J ends lost 3 bases and 14 bases respectively, with 4 bases between them. Germline lookup yields CDR1 SEHNR and CDR2 FQNEAQ (reference sequence). The CDR3 has 8 residues. This CDR3 is CASSFKTF. CDR3 coding DNA: TGTGCCAGCAGCTTTAAAACCTTC. The full variable domain, completed using reference TRBV7-9 and TRBJ1-2, is DTGVSQNPRHKITKRGQNVTFRCDPISEHNRLYWYRQTLGQGPEFLTYFQNEAQLEKSRLLSDRFSAERPKGSFSTLEIQRTEQGDSAMYLCASSFKTFGSGTRLTVV.

This clone has only one observation. J is TRBJ1-5 and V is TRBV28; D is ambiguous. This CDR3 is built from 16 residues. Per the germline V gene, CDR1 is MDHEN and CDR2 is SYDVKM. Trimming cost V 3 bases and J 4 bases, with 16 bases left between them. For the CDR3, the DNA is TGTGCCAGCAGTTTCCCCCCGGGCGGAATAAATCAGCCCCAGCATTTT. Protein product: CASSFPPGGINQPQHF.

The chain carries TRBV6-5 and TRBJ1-3; D not resolved. Germline CDR1 and CDR2: MNHEY and SVGAGI. V was shortened by 5 bases and J by 0 bases, with 5 bases between the two germline ends. This CDR3 region has 13 residues. The CDR3 DNA is TGTGCCAGCAGTGCCTACTCTGGAAACACCATATATTTT. Its protein product is CASSAYSGNTIYF.

The chain joins TRBV11-2 to TRBJ2-4; possibly TRBD1 or TRBD2 for D (6 bases each). This CDR3 region has 14 residues. Trimming stripped 1 base from V and 6 bases from J, with 10 bases between. Germline CDR1 and CDR2: SGHAT and FQNNGV. CDR3 residues: CASSLAGAGNIQYF. CDR3 DNA sequence: TGTGCCAGCAGCTTAGCGGGGGCGGGAAACATTCAGTACTTC.

The CDR3 sequence: CASKTGTGYGYRYEQYF. The CDR3 nucleotides are TGTGCCAGCAAAACCGGGACAGGGTATGGTTATAGGTACGAGCAGTACTTC. This sequence joins TRBV28 and TRBJ2-7, with 9 bases that match TRBD1. Germline V gives CDR1 MDHEN, CDR2 SYDVKM. With V trimmed by 7 bases and J by 4 bases, 17 bases remained unmatched. The CDR3 has 17 amino acids.

The sample holds a few counts of this clone. The chain carries TRBV7-6 and TRBJ1-3; D may be TRBD1 (5 bases). Germline V lookup: CDR1 SGHVS, CDR2 FNYEAQ. The CDR3 sequence is 16 residues long. V gave up 5 bases and J gave up 0 bases, with 14 bases separating them. DNA of the CDR3: TGTGCCAGCAGCGCCCTAGAGGGGTTCTCTGGAAACACCATATATTTT. Protein sequence: CASSALEGFSGNTIYF.

Comments on this clone: The sample holds other DNA sequences that translate to the same CDR3. The gene calls are TRBV2 and TRBJ1-1; no firm D call. Per the germline V gene, CDR1 is SNHLY and CDR2 is FYNNEI. The V end was cut by 6 bases, the J end by 2 bases, with 4 bases between. CDR3 length equals 11 residues. The CDR3 nucleotides are TGTGCCAGCAGAGGCAACACTGAAGCTTTCTTT. This translates into CASRGNTEAFF.

The chain employs TRBV6-4 and TRBJ1-2, with D hard to call. CDR1 MRHNA and CDR2 SNTAGT come from the germline V gene. The CDR3 extends over 13 amino acids. V was cut by 5 bases and J by 4 bases, with 11 bases left in between. CDR3 nucleotides: TGTGCCAGCAGTAATCGGGGAGGCTATGGCTACACCTTC. Its translation: CASSNRGGYGYTF.

The chain has TRBV7-9 and TRBJ2-7, with 8 bases that match TRBD2. V dropped 1 base and J dropped 3; count of bases not matched to a gene: 8. This CDR3 comprises 16 residues. Germline V CDR1 and CDR2: SEHNR, FQNEAQ (reference sequence). The CDR3 region is CASSLVVGGDIYEQYF. CDR3 nucleotides: TGTGCCAGCAGCTTAGTAGTCGGGGGGGACATCTACGAGCAGTACTTC.

This chain uses TRBV27 with TRBJ2-7; D unclear. With 3 bases removed from V and 4 bases from J, the gap between germline ends came to 13 bases. CDR3 length: 14 residues. Germline assignment: CDR1 MNHEY and CDR2 SMNVEV (reference sequence). CDR3 residues: CASSFRPIGYEQYF. The DNA of the CDR3 is TGTGCCAGCAGTTTTAGGCCGATAGGGTACGAGCAGTACTTC.

This clone appeared once. The genes are TRBV5-1 and TRBJ2-3; 10 nucleotides agree with TRBD2. With 0 bases clipped from V and 5 bases from J, the junction kept 0 bases outside the gene matches. This CDR3 is built from 14 residues. Germline V lookup: CDR1 SGHRS, CDR2 YFSETQ. CDR3 in DNA: TGCGCCAGCAGCTTGGTAGCGGGGGGAGATACGCAGTATTTT. Residues: CASSLVAGGDTQYF.

The V and J genes are TRBV28 and TRBJ2-7; 7 bases are a match to TRBD1. Germline trimming cut 6 bases from V and 6 bases from J; bases unmatched to any gene: 8. CDR1 is MDHEN and CDR2 is SYDVKM in the germline V gene. The CDR3 is 13 residues long. In DNA form, the CDR3 reads TGTGCCAGCAGCACAAACAGGGGTTCCGAGCAGTACTTC. It translates to CASSTNRGSEQYF.

The CDR3 here is CASSFPRGAAEAFF. The CDR3 DNA follows: TGTGCCAGCAGTTTTCCCAGGGGGGCCGCTGAAGCTTTCTTT. The chain couples TRBV28 to TRBJ1-1; the match to TRBD1 covers 7 bases. Trimming took 3 bases from V and 6 from J; bases not matched to a gene: 7. CDR1 and CDR2 (germline): MDHEN, SYDVKM. This CDR3 is 14 amino acids long.

Details on this clone: Other DNA sequences in this specimen translate into the identical CDR3. This chain uses TRBV18 with TRBJ2-7; no firm D call. Germline CDR1 is KGHSH and CDR2 is LQKENI. The CDR3 is 13 amino acids. Trimming left V 1 base short and J 3 bases short, with 7 bases between. Here the CDR3 DNA reads TGTGCCAGCTCACCACGCCGAGGCTACGAGCAGTACTTC. Its protein product is CASSPRRGYEQYF.

The sample holds one count of this clone. V gene TRBV5-4 combines with J gene TRBJ2-7; TRBD1 matches at 8 bases. Germline assignment: CDR1 SGHNT and CDR2 YYREEE (reference sequence). Trimming removed 3 bases from V and 7 bases from J; junction bases left unmatched: 6. The length of the CDR3 is 13 residues. The CDR3 reads CASSSDRAREQYF. The CDR3 nucleotides read TGTGCCAGCAGCTCGGACAGGGCACGGGAGCAGTACTTC. Full variable domain (remainder filled in from reference TRBV5-4 and TRBJ2-7): ETGVTQSPTHLIKTRGQQVTLRCSSQSGHNTVSWYQQALGQGPQFIFQYYREEENGRGNFPPRFSGLQFPNYSSELNVNALELDDSALYLCASSSDRAREQYFGPGTRLTVT.

V is TRBV6-1 and J is TRBJ2-1; TRBD1 aligns across 7 bases. Germline CDR1 and CDR2: MNHNS and SASEGT. Losses at the gene ends were 2 bases for V and 4 bases for J; bases not matched to a gene: 8. The CDR3 sequence is 16 residues long. The CDR3 is CASSEYWSGGYNEQFF. In DNA, the CDR3 is TGTGCCAGCAGTGAATATTGGTCAGGGGGTTACAATGAGCAGTTCTTC.

The CDR3: CASSERARSIKNIQYF. CDR3 nucleotides: TGTGCCAGCAGTGAACGGGCCCGGAGTATAAAAAACATTCAGTACTTC. This sequence joins TRBV6-1 and TRBJ2-4, with D unresolved. Germline V lookup: CDR1 MNHNS, CDR2 SASEGT. With 2 bases removed from V and 4 bases from J, the gap between germline ends came to 15 bases. The CDR3 runs to 16 residues.

The chain links TRBV5-4 to TRBJ2-1, with a tentative D call TRBD2 (5 bases). Germline lookup yields CDR1 SGHNT and CDR2 YYREEE (reference sequence). Trimming took 0 bases from V and 9 from J, leaving 16 bases between them. The CDR3 length is 15 residues. CDR3 sequence (DNA): TGTGCCAGCAGCTTGGTTGGGAGCCCCAACGCTGAGCAGTTCTTC. This encodes CASSLVGSPNAEQFF. Full variable domain (rest looked up from reference TRBV5-4 and TRBJ2-1): ETGVTQSPTHLIKTRGQQVTLRCSSQSGHNTVSWYQQALGQGPQFIFQYYREEENGRGNFPPRFSGLQFPNYSSELNVNALELDDSALYLCASSLVGSPNAEQFFGPGTRLTVL.

The chain uses TRBV14 and TRBJ2-7; D is unclear. CDR3 length equals 11 residues. Germline CDR1 SGHDN, CDR2 FVKESK. The V gene lost 4 bases and the J gene lost 2 bases, with 3 bases spanning the gap. CDR3 DNA: TGTGCCAGCAGCCCCCCCTACGAGCAGTACTTC. Translating gives CASSPPYEQYF.

The V gene is TRBV15, the J gene TRBJ2-2, with a weak D call TRBD2 (6 bases). Germline values: CDR1 LNHNV, CDR2 YYDKDF (reference sequence). Deletions cut 1 base from V and 4 bases from J, with 13 bases between. The length of the CDR3 is 16 residues. The CDR3 reads CATSRGDLGGTGELFF. CDR3 nucleotides: TGTGCCACCAGCAGAGGAGATCTCGGGGGCACCGGGGAGCTGTTTTTT.

The chain recombines TRBV9 with TRBJ2-5; D is unclear. This CDR3 has 16 amino acids. V shed 4 bases and J shed 3 bases, with 19 bases lying between them. CDR1 and CDR2 (germline): SGDLS, YYNGEE. CDR3 protein: CASSPRRLSGKETQYF. Here the CDR3 DNA reads TGTGCCAGCAGCCCCCGGAGATTGTCGGGCAAAGAGACCCAGTACTTC.

The rearrangement joins TRBV28 to TRBJ2-7; possibly TRBD2 for D (6 bases). Germline V gene data show CDR1 as MDHEN and CDR2 as SYDVKM. The ends were cut back, 5 bases at V and 2 bases at J, with 25 bases in the middle. The CDR3 has 18 residues. CDR3 nucleotides: TGTGCCAGCAGTCTCCCTTGGAGGGCCGAAGATTTTACCTACGAGCAGTACTTC. Its translation is CASSLPWRAEDFTYEQYF.

The gene calls are TRBV5-4 and TRBJ2-1, with 7 bases fitting TRBD1. V lost 4 bases to trimming and J lost 7 bases; unmatched junction nucleotides: 5. CDR1 is SGHNT, CDR2 YYREEE, per germline (reference sequence). There are 13 residues in the CDR3. Here the CDR3 reads CASSHDRANEQFF. The CDR3, as DNA: TGTGCCAGCAGCCATGACAGGGCGAATGAGCAGTTCTTC.

This clone is a singleton in its sample. This sequence joins TRBV5-4 and TRBJ2-3; 14 bases match TRBD2. Germline V gene lookup returns CDR1 SGHNT and CDR2 YYREEE (reference sequence). V shed 4 bases and J 5 bases; nucleotides not matched to a gene: 6. The CDR3 sequence is 16 residues long. In DNA, the CDR3 is TGTGCCAGCAGCAAAGGGACTAGCGGGAGTGTAGATACGCAGTATTTT. It codes for CASSKGTSGSVDTQYF. The whole variable domain, remainder taken from reference TRBV5-4 and TRBJ2-3, is ETGVTQSPTHLIKTRGQQVTLRCSSQSGHNTVSWYQQALGQGPQFIFQYYREEENGRGNFPPRFSGLQFPNYSSELNVNALELDDSALYLCASSKGTSGSVDTQYFGPGTRLTVL.